Reported below is one TCR beta chain. This specimen belongs to a study of T cell responses to AZD1222 COVID-19 vaccine. Germline V gives CDR1 LNHNV, CDR2 YYDKDF (reference sequence). CDR3 length: 16 amino acids. V gave up 2 bases and J gave up 2 bases, with 10 bases separating them. Only in-frame clones appear in the TCRdb table, and some are missing; sequencing was by immunoSEQ multiplex PCR. Among approximately 160,000 clones listed, about 90% were seen once. This TCR derives from an adult who received the AZD1222 COVID-19 vaccine. The specimen was peripheral blood, collected 28 days after the second AZD1222 dose. The chain carries TRBV15 and TRBJ2-6; possible D gene TRBD1, 5 bases. CDR3 sequence: CATSRQGSAGANVLTF. The DNA for the CDR3 is TGTGCCACCAGCAGACAGGGAAGCGCTGGGGCCAACGTCCTGACTTTC. The full variable domain, rest sourced from reference TRBV15 and TRBJ2-6, is DAMVIQNPRYQVTQFGKPVTLSCSQTLNHNVMYWYQQKSSQAPKLLFHYYDKDFNNEADTPDNFQSRRPNTSFCFLDIRSPGLGDTAMYLCATSRQGSAGANVLTFGAGSRLTVL.